These 9 T cell receptor beta chains originate from one sample sequenced in a study of CD8 T cells in Susac syndrome. RNA amounts of about 0.5 to 1 ug underwent reverse transcription with random hexamers. TCRdb ran MiXCR on the immunoSEQ multiplex PCR reads and lists one entry per CDR3 protein. The sample carries roughly 150,000 distinct CDR3 sequences, 90% to 95% recorded once. Sequenced material: CD8+ T cells from PBMCs. These receptors originate from a human donor with multiple sclerosis.

V usage is TRBV27 and J usage is TRBJ2-7, with D perhaps given as TRBD1 or TRBD2 (5 bases each). Germline CDR1 reads MNHEY; CDR2 reads SMNVEV (reference sequence). There are 14 residues in the CDR3. V lost 3 bases and J lost 0, with 9 bases in between. The CDR3 DNA reads TGTGCCAGCAGTTTGGTGGGGGACTCCTACGAGCAGTACTTC. Translation: CASSLVGDSYEQYF.

This chain uses TRBV13 with TRBJ2-1; D remains ambiguous. CDR3 length: 14 amino acids. Germline CDR1 PRHDT, CDR2 FYEKMQ (reference sequence). V lost 5 bases and J lost 0, with 8 bases in between. The CDR3 sequence is CASSLRSSYNEQFF. CDR3 sequence (DNA): TGTGCCAGCAGCCTTAGGAGCTCCTACAATGAGCAGTTCTTC.

The gene calls are TRBV4-3 and TRBJ2-2, with no clear D. V was pared by 4 bases and J by 5 bases, with 8 bases between. CDR1 and CDR2 (germline): LGHNA, YSLEER. The CDR3 sequence is 13 residues long. The CDR3 nucleotides are TGCGCCAGCAGCCCAACCACGACCGGGGAGCTGTTTTTT. It is translated as CASSPTTTGELFF.

This clonotype was seen just once. The rearrangement links TRBV29-1 to TRBJ2-1, with D unclear. CDR3 length equals 11 residues. The germline gives CDR1 SQVTM, CDR2 ANQGSEA. V was trimmed by 5 bases and J by 7 bases, leaving 9 bases between them. The CDR3, as DNA: TGCAGCGTTCCGGTGGCGAATGAGCAGTTCTTC. Translating it yields CSVPVANEQFF.

This chain joins TRBV7-9 and TRBJ2-7; 8 bases are shared with TRBD1. CDR1 is SEHNR, CDR2 FQNEAQ, per germline (reference sequence). This CDR3 spans 15 amino acids. Trimming took 5 bases from V and 2 from J; bases not matched to a gene: 8. CDR3 nucleotide sequence: TGTGCCAGCAGCCCCACAGGGGGTAGAACCTACGAGCAGTACTTC. It yields the protein CASSPTGGRTYEQYF.

This clonotype was seen just once. The V call is TRBV15, the J call TRBJ2-7, with D uncertain. The CDR3 is 14 residues long. Trimming shortened V by 5 bases and J by 2 bases, and 13 bases separated the two germline ends. From germline, CDR1 is LNHNV and CDR2 YYDKDF (reference sequence). DNA for the CDR3: TGTGCCACCAGCCAAGGACGGTCGACCTACGAGCAGTACTTC. Amino acids: CATSQGRSTYEQYF.

This chain uses TRBV7-2 with TRBJ1-6, with D possibly TRBD1 on 6 matching bases. Trimming took off 6 bases at V and 2 bases at J, with 11 bases between the two ends. This CDR3 region has 15 residues. CDR1 is SGHTA, CDR2 FQGNSA, per germline. The CDR3 reads CASRDRDTYNSPLHF. The CDR3 DNA reads TGTGCCAGCAGAGACCGGGACACCTATAATTCACCCCTCCACTTT.

This sequence joins TRBV29-1 and TRBJ2-1, with 8 bases identical to TRBD2. CDR1 and CDR2 from the germline V gene are SQVTM and ANQGSEA. The CDR3 is 14 residues long. Germline trimming cut 3 bases from V and 4 bases from J; bases unmatched to any gene: 5. Here the CDR3 reads CSVELSGGYNEQFF. The CDR3 DNA sequence: TGCAGCGTTGAGTTAAGCGGGGGTTACAATGAGCAGTTCTTC.

The chain links TRBV7-9 to TRBJ1-2, with TRBD1 matching over 7 bases. CDR3 length equals 12 residues. CDR1 and CDR2 from the germline V gene are SEHNR and FQNEAQ (reference sequence). The V segment lost 6 bases and the J segment 8 bases; nucleotides outside the gene matches: 6. The CDR3 DNA reads as TGTGCCAGCAGACAAACAGGGGAAGGCTACACCTTC. Protein: CASRQTGEGYTF.